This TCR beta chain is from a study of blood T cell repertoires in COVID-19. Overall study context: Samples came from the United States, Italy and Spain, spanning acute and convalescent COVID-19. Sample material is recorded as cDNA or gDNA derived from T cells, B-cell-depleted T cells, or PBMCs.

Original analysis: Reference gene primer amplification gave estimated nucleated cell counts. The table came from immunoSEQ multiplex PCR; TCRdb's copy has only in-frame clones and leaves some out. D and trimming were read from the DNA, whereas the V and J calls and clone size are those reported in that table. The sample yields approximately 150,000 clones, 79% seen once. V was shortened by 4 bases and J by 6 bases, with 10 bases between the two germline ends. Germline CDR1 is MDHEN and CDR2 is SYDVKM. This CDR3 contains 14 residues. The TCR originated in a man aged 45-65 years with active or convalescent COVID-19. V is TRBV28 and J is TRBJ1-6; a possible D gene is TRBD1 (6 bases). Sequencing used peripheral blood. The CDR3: CASSYRVGNSPLHF. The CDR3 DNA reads TGTGCCAGCAGTTACAGGGTGGGTAATTCACCCCTCCACTTT.